Included here is one TCR beta chain sequence, with context. The entry originates in a study of beta chain features in type 1 diabetes. The isolated RNA, all of it, was reverse transcribed, so expressed TCRB transcripts were what got sequenced. Clones were sequenced by immunoSEQ multiplex PCR, and TCRdb holds only the in-frame ones, with some missing. The profile covers around 430,000 clones, with 30% appearing a single time and roughly 0.066% taken by the ten largest. J gave up 3 bases and V 3 bases, and 8 bases lay outside the gene matches. Germline loops: CDR1 SQVTM, CDR2 ANQGSEA. The length of the CDR3 is 15 residues.

The sample comprised naive CD4+ T cells from blood. The TCR comes from a man aged 18 to 35 in good health. The chain links TRBV29-1 to TRBJ1-2, with 9 bases lining up with TRBD1. CDR3 region: CSVDPGTGRDYGYTF. In DNA form, the CDR3 reads TGCAGCGTTGATCCCGGGACAGGGAGAGACTATGGCTACACCTTC.